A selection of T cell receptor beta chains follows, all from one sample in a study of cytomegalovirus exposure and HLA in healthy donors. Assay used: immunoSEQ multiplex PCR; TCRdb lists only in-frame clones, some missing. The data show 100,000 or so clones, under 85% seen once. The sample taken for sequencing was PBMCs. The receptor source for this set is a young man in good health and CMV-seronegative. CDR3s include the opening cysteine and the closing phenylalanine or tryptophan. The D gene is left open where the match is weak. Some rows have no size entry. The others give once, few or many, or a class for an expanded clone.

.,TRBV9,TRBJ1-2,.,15,CASSVATSPGYGYTF,TGTGCCAGCAGCGTAGCAACGTCGCCCGGCTATGGCTACACCTTC
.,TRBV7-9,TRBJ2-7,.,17,CASSQTPGGLFSYEQYF,TGTGCCAGCAGCCAAACCCCAGGGGGACTTTTCTCCTACGAGCAGTACTTC
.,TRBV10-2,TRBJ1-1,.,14,CASSEGTIIPEAFF,TGCGCCAGCAGTGAGGGGACAATCATCCCTGAAGCTTTCTTT
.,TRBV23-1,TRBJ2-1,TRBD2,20,CASSLSQGAGLAGASGEQFF,TGCGCCAGCAGTCTTTCCCAAGGGGCGGGACTAGCGGGAGCGTCCGGGGAGCAGTTCTTC
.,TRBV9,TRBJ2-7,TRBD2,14,CASSVYSGTSEQYF,TGTGCCAGCAGCGTATACAGCGGGACTTCCGAGCAGTACTTC
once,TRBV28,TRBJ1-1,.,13,CASSLQGNTEAFF,TGTGCCAGCAGCTTACAGGGGAACACTGAAGCTTTCTTT
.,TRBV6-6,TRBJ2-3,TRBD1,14,CASTRDSYTDTQYF,TGTGCCAGCACCAGGGACAGCTACACAGATACGCAGTATTTT
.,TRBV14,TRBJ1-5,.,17,CASSHVFWGRPGQPQHF,TGTGCCAGCAGCCATGTTTTCTGGGGGCGTCCGGGTCAGCCCCAGCATTTT
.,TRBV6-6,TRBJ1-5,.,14,CASVRQQGNQPQHF,TGTGCCAGCGTTAGGCAACAGGGTAATCAGCCCCAGCATTTT
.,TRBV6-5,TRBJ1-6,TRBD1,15,CASSSGTVGNSPLHF,TGTGCCAGCAGTTCCGGGACAGTAGGAAATTCACCCCTCCACTTT
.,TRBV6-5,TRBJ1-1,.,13,CASSYQGNTEAFF,TGTGCCAGCAGCTATCAGGGTAACACTGAAGCTTTCTTT
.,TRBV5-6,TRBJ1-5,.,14,CASRMGGRNQPQHF,TGTGCCAGCAGAATGGGGGGTCGCAATCAGCCCCAGCATTTT
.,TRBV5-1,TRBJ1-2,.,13,CASSPGDPNGYTF,TGCGCCAGCAGCCCGGGGGACCCAAATGGCTACACCTTC
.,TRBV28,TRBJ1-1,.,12,CASTLIRGQAFF,TGTGCCAGCACTTTAATCAGGGGACAAGCTTTCTTT
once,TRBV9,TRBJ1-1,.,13,CASGDNRNTEAFF,TGTGCCAGCGGCGACAACAGGAACACTGAAGCTTTCTTT
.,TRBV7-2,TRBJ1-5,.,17,CASSLGTAPDSNQPQHF,TGTGCCAGCAGCTTAGGGACAGCGCCTGATAGCAATCAGCCCCAGCATTTT
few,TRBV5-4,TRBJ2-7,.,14,CASSWGDGTYEQYF,TGTGCCAGCAGCTGGGGGGACGGAACCTACGAGCAGTACTTC
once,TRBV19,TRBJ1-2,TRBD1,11,CASSTGGGYTF,TGTGCCAGCTCCACAGGGGGCGGCTACACCTTC
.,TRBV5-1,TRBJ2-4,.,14,CASSWGDAKNIQYF,TGCGCCAGCAGCTGGGGGGATGCAAAAAACATTCAGTACTTC
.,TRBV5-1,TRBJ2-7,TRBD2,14,CASSITSGAYEQYF,TGCGCCAGCAGCATTACTAGCGGGGCCTACGAGCAGTACTTC
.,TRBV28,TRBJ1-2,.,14,CASRIRGGNYGYTF,TGTGCCAGCAGAATCCGGGGGGGGAACTATGGCTACACCTTC
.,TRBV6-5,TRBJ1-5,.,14,CASGTPGVGQPQHF,TGTGCCAGCGGAACCCCAGGGGTAGGGCAGCCCCAGCATTTT
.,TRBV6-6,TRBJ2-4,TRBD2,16,CASSPRGGLAKNIQYF,TGTGCCAGCTCCCCTCGCGGGGGGTTAGCCAAAAACATTCAGTACTTC
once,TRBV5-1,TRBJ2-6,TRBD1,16,CASGPETGAGANVLTF,TGCGCCAGCGGCCCCGAGACAGGGGCTGGGGCCAACGTCCTGACTTTC
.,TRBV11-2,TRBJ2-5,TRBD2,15,CASRQSGSGQETQYF,TGTGCCAGCAGACAAAGCGGGAGTGGACAAGAGACCCAGTACTTC
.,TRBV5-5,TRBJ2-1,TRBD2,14,CASSPSGGYNEQFF,TGTGCCAGCAGCCCTAGCGGGGGCTACAATGAGCAGTTCTTC
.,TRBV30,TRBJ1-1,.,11,CSGQPNTEAFF,TGTTCGGGTCAGCCGAACACTGAAGCTTTCTTT
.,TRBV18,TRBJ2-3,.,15,CASSPPGLQADTQYF,TGTGCCAGCTCACCACCGGGCCTCCAGGCAGATACGCAGTATTTT
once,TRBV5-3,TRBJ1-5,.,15,CARSLGGVGNQPQHF,TGTGCCAGAAGCTTGGGGGGGGTCGGCAATCAGCCCCAGCATTTT